The 26 T cell receptor beta chains below all came from one sample that was sequenced in a study of cytomegalovirus exposure and HLA in healthy donors. The primer mix had 60 Vbeta and 13 Jbeta primers. TCRdb keeps only in-frame clones here, not all; method: immunoSEQ multiplex PCR. The repertoire has roughly 230,000 clones, around 83% of them found once; the top ten carry 0.2% to 0.25%. Source material: PBMCs. The source of these receptors is a girl aged 2-15 years in good health and CMV-seronegative.

This chain links TRBV4-1 with TRBJ2-7; 14 bases line up with TRBD2. Germline loops: CDR1 MGHRA, CDR2 YSYEKL. This CDR3 is built from 18 residues. Trimming cost V 4 bases and J 1 base; bases outside gene matches: 9. The CDR3, as DNA: TGCGCCAGCAGCCGAGGACTAGCGGGGGGCCACCATTCCTACGAGCAGTACTTC. It is translated as CASSRGLAGGHHSYEQYF.

The genes are TRBV7-8 and TRBJ2-3; the match to TRBD2 covers 13 bases. The trim removed 8 bases at V and 3 bases at J, leaving 14 bases unmatched. CDR1 and CDR2 from the germline V gene are SGHVS and FQNEAQ. The CDR3 contains 18 residues. The CDR3 region is CASAGLAGAGLRTDTQYF. Written as DNA, the CDR3 is TGTGCCAGCGCCGGACTAGCGGGAGCGGGGTTACGGACAGATACGCAGTATTTT.

This chain uses TRBV5-6 with TRBJ2-7; TRBD1 aligns across 9 bases. Trimming removed 0 bases from V and 4 bases from J; junction bases left unmatched: 5. This CDR3 is built from 15 residues. The germline CDR1 and CDR2 sequences are SGHDT and YYEEEE. CDR3 in amino acids: CASSLGTGVRYEQYF. The CDR3 DNA follows: TGTGCCAGCAGCTTGGGGACAGGGGTCCGGTACGAGCAGTACTTC.

The chain combines TRBV30 with TRBJ2-3, with TRBD2 identical over 13 bases. This CDR3 has 16 amino acids. Germline CDR1 is GTSNPN and CDR2 is SVGIG (reference sequence). Unmatched junction bases numbered 6, after V lost 0 bases and J lost 6 bases. The DNA for the CDR3 is TGTGCCTGGAGTGTACAACTAGCGGGGGGGCTGGATACGCAGTATTTT. Translation gives CAWSVQLAGGLDTQYF.

The CDR3 sequence is CASSAGTGTEAFF. For the CDR3, the DNA is TGTGCCAGCAGCGCCGGGACAGGGACTGAAGCTTTCTTT. The chain carries TRBV9 and TRBJ1-1; 9 nucleotides align to TRBD1. Germline assignment: CDR1 SGDLS and CDR2 YYNGEE. V was clipped by 3 bases and J by 5 bases; unmatched bases: 2. The CDR3 loop spans 13 amino acids.

The CDR3 DNA follows: TGTGCCGGGTGCGGAGCGAACACCGGGGAGCTGTTTTTT. As protein: CAGCGANTGELFF. The gene calls are TRBV30 and TRBJ2-2; D gene unclear. Germline CDR1 GTSNPN, CDR2 SVGIG (reference sequence). Deletions cut 8 bases from V and 0 bases from J, with 10 bases between. CDR3 size: 13 residues.

The J gene is TRBJ2-2, the V gene TRBV6-1; 7 bases map to TRBD1. V was pared by 6 bases and J by 7 bases, with 8 bases of the junction left unmatched. This CDR3 region has 14 residues. CDR1 and CDR2 (germline): MNHNS, SASEGT. DNA for the CDR3: TGTGCCAGCAGCCTTGAAGGGGGCATCGGGGAGCTGTTTTTT. Encoded protein: CASSLEGGIGELFF.

The V gene is TRBV4-1, the J gene TRBJ2-2; 8 bases map to TRBD1. The CDR3 runs to 18 residues. CDR1 and CDR2 (germline): MGHRA, YSYEKL. V lost 1 base to trimming and J lost 8 bases; unmatched junction nucleotides: 15. CDR3 protein: CASSQVGQGKLRPGELFF. In DNA form, the CDR3 reads TGCGCCAGCAGCCAAGTCGGACAGGGAAAGCTGCGTCCGGGGGAGCTGTTTTTT.

This chain links TRBV29-1 with TRBJ2-5; D is uncertain. Deletions cut 0 bases from V and 2 bases from J, with 13 bases between. The CDR3 is made up of 15 amino acids. Germline values: CDR1 SQVTM, CDR2 ANQGSEA. This CDR3 reads CSVEDREALQETQYF. In DNA form, the CDR3 reads TGCAGCGTTGAAGATCGTGAGGCCCTGCAAGAGACCCAGTACTTC.

The chain has TRBV2 and TRBJ2-7, with D tentatively TRBD2 (6 bases). The CDR3 is made up of 16 amino acids. CDR1 SNHLY and CDR2 FYNNEI come from the germline V gene. V was pared by 4 bases and J by 1 base, with 17 bases between. CDR3 nucleotides: TGTGCCAGCAGTGGGTTAGCGGCCTACATTTCCTACGAGCAGTACTTC. It encodes CASSGLAAYISYEQYF.

As to this clone: At one of its ends the junction is not consistent with the germline gene, which may arise from a read error. The V gene is TRBV29-1, the J gene TRBJ1-2; TRBD1 matches at 8 bases. In germline, CDR1 is SQVTM, CDR2 ANQGSEA. CDR3 length: 14 residues. CDR3 in DNA: TGCAGCGTTCACTCTCCACAAGGACAGGGCAAGAGGGACTTC. Residues: CSVHSPQGQGKRDF.

The V call is TRBV7-2, the J call TRBJ2-1; 8 nucleotides agree with TRBD1. CDR1 is SGHTA, CDR2 FQGNSA, per germline. Losses at the gene ends were 1 base for V and 10 bases for J; bases not matched to a gene: 3. The CDR3 runs to 13 residues. This CDR3 reads CASSLGPGGEQFF. For the CDR3, the DNA is TGTGCCAGCAGCTTAGGTCCAGGGGGCGAGCAGTTCTTC.

The DNA of the CDR3 is TGTGCCAGCAGCCAGTGGTCGACAGGGCATGATACGCAGTATTTT. Translated, it gives CASSQWSTGHDTQYF. The rearrangement links TRBV5-5 to TRBJ2-3, with TRBD1 matching over 7 bases. Per the germline V gene, CDR1 is SGHKS and CDR2 is YYEKEE (reference sequence). J was trimmed by 6 bases and V by 4 bases; bases with no gene match: 11. The CDR3 has 15 residues.

The chain links TRBV10-1 to TRBJ2-5, with TRBD2 identical over 11 bases. Per the germline V gene, CDR1 is WNHNN and CDR2 is SYGVQD (reference sequence). The CDR3 spans 15 residues. The V segment lost 6 bases and the J segment 4 bases; nucleotides outside the gene matches: 7. CDR3 DNA: TGCGCCAGCAGCGACGAACTAGCGGGAGTAGAGACCCAGTACTTC. The encoded protein is CASSDELAGVETQYF.

V gene TRBV19 combines with J gene TRBJ2-2, with 9 bases fitting TRBD1. The germline V gene has CDR1 LNHDA and CDR2 SQIVND (reference sequence). V was clipped by 9 bases and J by 4 bases; unmatched bases: 9. CDR3 length: 15 amino acids. The CDR3 region is CASSPGTGITGELFF. In nucleotides, the CDR3 is TGTGCCAGCAGTCCCGGGACAGGGATCACCGGGGAGCTGTTTTTT.

The gene calls are TRBV5-1 and TRBJ2-5; no clear D. Germline values: CDR1 SGHRS, CDR2 YFSETQ. V was cut by 4 bases and J by 5 bases, with 18 bases left in between. The CDR3 runs 15 residues. The CDR3 region is CASSPEVAARETQYF. As DNA, the CDR3 is TGCGCCAGCAGCCCTGAGGTGGCAGCTCGGGAGACCCAGTACTTC.

V and J are TRBV6-1 and TRBJ2-7, with 10 bases lining up with TRBD1. The CDR3 length is 17 residues. Per the germline V gene, CDR1 is MNHNS and CDR2 is SASEGT. The V segment lost 0 bases and the J segment 5 bases; nucleotides outside the gene matches: 10. The DNA of the CDR3 is TGTGCCAGCAGTGAAGCGTCTTACCGGGACAGGGGCCACGAGCAGTACTTC. Translated, it gives CASSEASYRDRGHEQYF.

The gene calls are TRBV4-2 and TRBJ2-6; the match to TRBD1 covers 7 bases. This CDR3 region has 18 residues. Trimming at V came to 0 bases and at J to 0 bases, leaving 5 bases not matched to a gene. Germline CDR1 is LGHNA and CDR2 is YNFKEQ. The CDR3 spells CASSQEGQGDSGANVLTF. The CDR3 DNA reads as TGTGCCAGCAGCCAAGAGGGGCAGGGGGACTCTGGGGCCAACGTCCTGACTTTC.

This chain links TRBV10-2 with TRBJ2-2, with 9 bases lining up with TRBD1. This CDR3 has 13 amino acids. The germline V gene encodes CDR1 WSHSY and CDR2 SAAADI. The ends lost 9 bases at V and 5 bases at J; junction bases unmatched: 4. CDR3 sequence: CARTGQGTGELFF. The DNA for the CDR3 is TGCGCCAGGACCGGACAGGGGACCGGGGAGCTGTTTTTT.

The chain recombines TRBV7-9 with TRBJ2-5; the D gene is possibly TRBD1 (6 bases). Trimming shortened V by 7 bases and J by 5 bases, and 14 bases separated the two germline ends. This CDR3 spans 13 amino acids. The germline V gene has CDR1 SEHNR and CDR2 FQNEAQ (reference sequence). CDR3 nucleotide sequence: TGTGCCAGCACCCGGGACAAAAAGGAGACCCAGTACTTC. It specifies CASTRDKKETQYF.

The chain couples TRBV20-1 to TRBJ1-3; a possible D gene is TRBD1 (5 bases). Trimming stripped 3 bases from V and 9 bases from J, with 9 bases between. The CDR3 has 11 amino acids. Germline V gives CDR1 DFQATT, CDR2 SNEGSKA (reference sequence). For the CDR3, the DNA is TGCAGTGCTAGGACAGCGTCCACCATATATTTT. Protein sequence: CSARTASTIYF.

CDR3 nucleotides: TGCGCCAGCAGCTTGGGAGTTCGCACTGAAGCTTTCTTT. This encodes CASSLGVRTEAFF. The chain employs TRBV5-1 and TRBJ1-1; no clear D gene. The length of the CDR3 is 13 residues. Looked up from germline, CDR1 is SGHRS and CDR2 is YFSETQ. V was cut by 0 bases and J by 4 bases, with 7 bases left in between. The whole variable domain, filled in from reference TRBV5-1 and TRBJ1-1, reads KAGVTQTPRYLIKTRGQQVTLSCSPISGHRSVSWYQQTPGQGLQFLFEYFSETQRNKGNFPGRFSGRQFSNSRSEMNVSTLELGDSALYLCASSLGVRTEAFFGQGTRLTVV.

The chain is built from TRBV11-2 and TRBJ1-1, with 10 bases fitting TRBD1. Germline V gene sequence: CDR1 SGHAT, CDR2 FQNNGV. This CDR3 comprises 17 residues. V trimming: 4 bases; J trimming: 1 base; junction bases outside the gene matches: 9. Written as DNA, the CDR3 is TGTGCCAGCAGCTACAAACGGACAGGGGGAAAGAACACTGAAGCTTTCTTT. Its protein is CASSYKRTGGKNTEAFF.

The genes are TRBV5-1 and TRBJ1-1, with 8 bases identical to TRBD1. The CDR3 extends over 15 amino acids. Germline V CDR1 and CDR2: SGHRS, YFSETQ. Trimming took 4 bases from V and 0 from J; bases not matched to a gene: 5. CDR3 sequence: CASSRSGQVNTEAFF. The CDR3 coding sequence is TGCGCCAGCAGCCGCTCGGGACAGGTGAACACTGAAGCTTTCTTT.

The genes are TRBV10-3 and TRBJ1-1, with D hard to call. V was cut by 4 bases and J by 1 base, with 7 bases left in between. The CDR3 loop spans 13 amino acids. Germline lookup yields CDR1 ENHRY and CDR2 SYGVKD. The DNA for the CDR3 is TGTGCCATCAGTGGTATAGCGAACACTGAAGCTTTCTTT. The encoded protein is CAISGIANTEAFF.

V is TRBV5-1 and J is TRBJ2-7; 9 bases align to TRBD2. This CDR3 comprises 17 residues. The V gene end was trimmed by 5 bases and the J gene end by 5 bases; junction bases not matched to a gene: 17. CDR1 SGHRS and CDR2 YFSETQ come from the germline V gene. This CDR3 reads CASRPLSNSGRNNEQYF. CDR3 DNA: TGCGCCAGCAGACCCCTGTCCAATAGCGGGAGAAACAACGAGCAGTACTTC.